The 27 T cell receptor beta chains reported below all come from one sample, sequenced in a study of blood T cells in healthy people across ages. A sample-barcoded 5' primer and a J-beta primer mix were used in a second PCR of about 7 to 12 cycles. TCRdb fed the 5' RACE reads into MiXCR, producing one record per CDR3 protein. Here the sample spans 600,000 to 850,000 distinct CDR3 sequences, 43% being singletons. The sequencing sample was made of blood. The receptors were gathered from a woman aged 60-75 years in good health.

This chain uses TRBV5-1 with TRBJ2-5, with 11 positions matching TRBD2. The DNA matches TRBJ2-7 better at its end, which makes the J call doubtful. Germline CDR1 is SGHRS and CDR2 is YFSETQ. This CDR3 region has 16 residues. CDR3 in amino acids: CASSSGLAGVLDEQYF. CDR3 nucleotides: TGCGCCAGCAGCTCCGGACTAGCGGGCGTGTTGGACGAGCAGTACTTC.

This clonotype was seen repeatedly, ten times or more. This chain uses TRBV10-3 with TRBJ2-3; possible D gene TRBD1, 5 bases. The V end lost 6 bases, the J end lost 3 bases, and 7 bases lay between the germline ends. The CDR3 is 12 amino acids. Germline CDR1 reads ENHRY; CDR2 reads SYGVKD. Here the CDR3 reads CAIRRGTDTQYF. The CDR3, as DNA: TGTGCCATCAGAAGGGGTACAGATACGCAGTATTTT.

This clonotype came up a few times. The V gene is TRBV28, the J gene TRBJ2-7; D is perhaps TRBD1 (6 bases). CDR1 and CDR2 from the germline V gene are MDHEN and SYDVKM. V gave up 1 base and J gave up 6 bases, with 16 bases separating them. CDR3 length: 15 amino acids. The DNA of the CDR3 is TGTGCCAGCAGTTTATTGTCCGGTAGCAGGGGCGAGCAGTACTTC. Translation gives CASSLLSGSRGEQYF.

In this sample, this clonotype turned up a few times. The V call is TRBV12-3 or TRBV12-4, the J call TRBJ2-1, with TRBD2 matching over 9 bases. Gene TRBJ2-7 matches the end of the DNA better, so the J call may be wrong. There are 14 residues in the CDR3. This CDR3 reads CASMAGGPYNEQYF. Written as DNA, the CDR3 is TGTGCCAGCATGGCGGGAGGGCCGTACAATGAGCAGTACTTC.

The chain couples TRBV5-1 to TRBJ2-1; D gene ambiguous. V dropped 5 bases and J dropped 8 bases, with 14 bases sitting between them. CDR1 and CDR2 (germline): SGHRS, YFSETQ. The CDR3 spans 13 residues. The chain's CDR3 is CASSPLGSDEQFF. The CDR3 region has the DNA TGCGCCAGCAGTCCTCTCGGCAGCGATGAGCAGTTCTTC.

The chain uses TRBV12-3 or TRBV12-4 and TRBJ1-4, with 7 bases lining up with TRBD1. This CDR3 region has 14 residues. V lost 6 bases and J lost 3; bases outside the gene matches: 4. In DNA form, the CDR3 reads TGTGCCAGCAGGCAGGGGGGTTCTAATGAAAAACTGTTTTTT. Translating gives CASRQGGSNEKLFF.

The CDR3 is CARRGKGREQYF. Written as DNA, the CDR3 is TGTGCCAGGAGAGGGAAAGGTCGCGAGCAGTACTTC. The chain combines TRBV24-1 with TRBJ2-7; perhaps TRBD2 as D (5 bases). Germline CDR1 and CDR2: KGHDR and SFDVKD. The length of the CDR3 is 12 residues. Trimming took off 11 bases at V and 6 bases at J, with 16 bases between the two ends.

This clonotype was detected a few times. V usage is TRBV14 and J usage is TRBJ2-5; possible D gene TRBD1, 5 bases. Germline V gives CDR1 SGHDN, CDR2 FVKESK. This CDR3 region has 16 residues. Trimming stripped 3 bases from V and 1 base from J, with 15 bases between. The CDR3 is CASSHRTKGIQETQYF. The CDR3 DNA reads TGTGCCAGCAGCCACAGAACTAAGGGGATCCAAGAGACCCAGTACTTC. Drawing the rest from reference TRBV14 and TRBJ2-5, the complete variable domain is EAGVTQFPSHSVIEKGQTVTLRCDPISGHDNLYWYRRVMGKEIKFLLHFVKESKQDESGMPNNRFLAERTGGTYSTLKVQPAELEDSGVYFCASSHRTKGIQETQYFGPGTRLLVL.

This clonotype came up a few times. The chain recombines TRBV7-9 with TRBJ2-3, with 7 positions matching TRBD1. The V segment lost 5 bases and the J segment 4 bases; nucleotides outside the gene matches: 15. Germline-derived CDR1 and CDR2 are SEHNR and FQNEAQ (reference sequence). This CDR3 is 17 amino acids long. The CDR3 DNA reads as TGTGCCAGCAGCGGACGACGAAGGACAGGACGTTCAGATACGCAGTATTTT. Translating it yields CASSGRRRTGRSDTQYF.

The J gene is TRBJ2-7, the V gene TRBV28; 8 bases match TRBD1. CDR1 and CDR2 (germline): MDHEN, SYDVKM. CDR3 length equals 16 residues. Trimming took 3 bases from V and 1 from J; bases not matched to a gene: 8. CDR3 sequence (DNA): TGTGCCAGCAGTTTTTCCCGGGACAGGCCATCCTACGAGCAGTACTTC. Translated, it gives CASSFSRDRPSYEQYF. Based on the CDR3 plus reference TRBV28 and TRBJ2-7, the full variable domain is DVKVTQSSRYLVKRTGEKVFLECVQDMDHENMFWYRQDPGLGLRLIYFSYDVKMKEKGDIPEGYSVSREKKERFSLILESASTNQTSMYLCASSFSRDRPSYEQYFGPGTRLTVT.

V gene TRBV6-5 combines with J gene TRBJ1-1; D is unclear. Trimming took 0 bases from V and 8 from J, leaving 7 bases between them. The CDR3 extends over 12 amino acids. CDR1 and CDR2 from the germline V gene are MNHEY and SVGAGI. This chain's CDR3 is CASSYSGLEAFF. The CDR3 DNA sequence: TGTGCCAGCAGTTACTCGGGGTTGGAAGCTTTCTTT.

Comment on this clonotype: Mismatch with germline at one junction end may stem from a read error. J is TRBJ1-2 and V is TRBV5-1; D is possibly TRBD1 (5 bases). Germline CDR1 is SGHRS and CDR2 is YFSETQ. The CDR3 contains 16 residues. The CDR3, as DNA: TGCGCCAGCAACTTGGATACAGGCCGGACGGTCTATGGCTACACCTTC. This encodes CASNLDTGRTVYGYTF.

This clonotype turned up a few times. This sequence joins TRBV7-9 and TRBJ2-7, with 10 bases lining up with TRBD1. V lost 4 bases, J lost 3 bases, and 3 bases stayed unmatched. CDR3 length: 14 amino acids. The germline V gene has CDR1 SEHNR and CDR2 FQNEAQ (reference sequence). The CDR3 protein is CASSWGTGDYEQYF. The CDR3 region has the DNA TGTGCCAGCAGCTGGGGGACAGGGGACTACGAGCAGTACTTC.

This clonotype was detected many times. The CDR3 loop reads CASRQGQAGYGYTF. The CDR3, as DNA: TGCGCCAGCAGGCAGGGACAGGCTGGTTATGGCTACACCTTC. The J gene is TRBJ1-2, the V gene TRBV4-3, with 8 bases that match TRBD1. With 6 bases clipped from V and 5 bases from J, the junction kept 8 bases outside the gene matches. Per the germline V gene, CDR1 is LGHNA and CDR2 is YSLEER. There are 14 residues in the CDR3.

This clonotype has just a few counts. This chain links TRBV6-5 with TRBJ2-7, with 10 bases matching TRBD2. This CDR3 has 15 amino acids. Germline V gene lookup returns CDR1 MNHEY and CDR2 SVGAGI. J gave up 2 bases and V 6 bases, and 7 bases lay outside the gene matches. The CDR3 protein is CASRFGLADTYEQYF. For the CDR3, the DNA is TGTGCCAGCAGATTCGGACTAGCGGATACCTACGAGCAGTACTTC.

Ten or more counts support this clonotype. The rearrangement links TRBV5-1 to TRBJ1-2; D call uncertain. V was pared by 0 bases and J by 2 bases, with 8 bases between. Germline V gene lookup returns CDR1 SGHRS and CDR2 YFSETQ. CDR3 size: 14 residues. CDR3 sequence reads: CASSLGGSNYGYTF. The CDR3 DNA follows: TGCGCCAGCAGCTTGGGAGGGTCCAACTATGGCTACACCTTC.

The chain couples TRBV12-5 to TRBJ2-7, with 7 bases identical to TRBD1. CDR3 length: 17 residues. Trimming removed 2 bases from V and 7 bases from J; junction bases left unmatched: 17. Germline lookup yields CDR1 LGHNT and CDR2 FRNRAP. CDR3 in amino acids: CASGLRPWGQSINEQYF. CDR3 sequence (DNA): TGTGCTAGTGGTTTGCGGCCCTGGGGACAGAGTATCAATGAGCAGTACTTC.

In nucleotides, the CDR3 is TGTGCCAGCAGCCGACTCTGGCAGACCAATTTCGAGCAGTACTTC. This encodes CASSRLWQTNFEQYF. The gene calls are TRBV13 and TRBJ2-7; no firm D call. The CDR3 extends over 15 amino acids. CDR1 PRHDT and CDR2 FYEKMQ come from the germline V gene (reference sequence). V was trimmed by 5 bases and J by 6 bases, leaving 20 bases between them.

This chain links TRBV2 with TRBJ2-2, with 13 bases fitting TRBD2. Germline V CDR1 and CDR2: SNHLY, FYNNEI. This CDR3 contains 15 residues. The J segment lost 3 bases and the V segment lost 6 bases, leaving 1 base of the junction unmatched. CDR3 DNA: TGTGCCAGCAGCGGACTAGCGGGGGACACCGGGGAGCTGTTTTTT. Its protein is CASSGLAGDTGELFF.

This clonotype was seen ten or more times. This sequence joins TRBV7-2 and TRBJ2-5; D not resolved. This CDR3 region has 14 residues. Between the trimmed V and J ends, which lost 5 bases and 5 bases, there was a span of 15 bases. CDR1 SGHTA and CDR2 FQGNSA come from the germline V gene. The CDR3 DNA sequence: TGTGCCAGCAGCCCAGCTCATAGTAGTGAGACCCAGTACTTC. This sequence encodes CASSPAHSSETQYF.

The chain has TRBV30 and TRBJ2-7, with 7 bases matching TRBD2. Losses at the gene ends were 4 bases for V and 2 bases for J; bases not matched to a gene: 5. From germline, CDR1 is GTSNPN and CDR2 SVGIG (reference sequence). The CDR3 runs 13 residues. CDR3 sequence (DNA): TGTGCCTGGAATTTGGGGGGGACCTACGAGCAGTACTTC. The encoded protein is CAWNLGGTYEQYF.

As for this clonotype: A much larger clone differs from this one at a single base, so this may be a read error. The genes are TRBV12-3 or TRBV12-4 and TRBJ2-6, with unresolved D. Deletions cut 7 bases from V and 5 bases from J, with 15 bases between. The CDR3 spans 15 residues. CDR3 residues: CASTLTAARANVLTF. The CDR3 DNA sequence: TGTGCCAGCACTTTGACGGCGGCTAGGGCCAACGTCCTGACTTTC.

This clonotype was seen just once. The genes are TRBV29-1 and TRBJ1-2; D uncertain. Trimming pared 4 bases from V and 8 bases from J, leaving 5 bases between. Germline CDR1 and CDR2: SQVTM and ANQGSEA. This CDR3 contains 9 residues. The CDR3 reads CSVGPGYTF. The CDR3 region has the DNA TGCAGCGTTGGTCCAGGCTACACCTTC. The entire variable domain, with the rest obtained from reference TRBV29-1 and TRBJ1-2, is as follows: SAVISQKPSRDICQRGTSLTIQCQVDSQVTMMFWYRQQPGQSLTLIATANQGSEATYESGFVIDKFPISRPNLTFSTLTVSNMSPEDSSIYLCSVGPGYTFGSGTRLTVV.

This clonotype was observed a few times. The chain carries TRBV20-1 and TRBJ2-3; possible D gene TRBD2, 6 bases. V was shortened by 6 bases and J by 1 base, with 17 bases between the two germline ends. This CDR3 comprises 15 residues. In germline, CDR1 is DFQATT, CDR2 SNEGSKA (reference sequence). This chain's CDR3 is CSASRREVGTDTQYF. DNA of the CDR3: TGCAGTGCGTCCCGGAGGGAGGTCGGCACAGATACGCAGTATTTT.

The rearrangement uses TRBV20-1 and TRBJ1-5; the D gene is possibly TRBD1 (5 bases). Germline V gives CDR1 DFQATT, CDR2 SNEGSKA (reference sequence). The CDR3 extends over 13 amino acids. Trimming cost V 0 bases and J 4 bases, with 7 bases left between them. The CDR3 region has the DNA TGCAGTGCTAGAGATCGGGGGAATCAGCCCCAGCATTTT. It specifies CSARDRGNQPQHF.

The CDR3 coding sequence is TGTGCCAGCAGCTTGTCACTAGCGGGCCCTTACGAGCAGTACTTC. The encoded protein is CASSLSLAGPYEQYF. The genes are TRBV11-2 and TRBJ2-7, with 9 bases that match TRBD2. Germline V lookup: CDR1 SGHAT, CDR2 FQNNGV. The junction had 7 bases not matched to a gene; V was cut back by 3 bases and J by 4 bases. The CDR3 is 15 residues long.

This clonotype was picked up a small number of times. The CDR3 region has the DNA TGCAGTGCTTTACAGGGAGGGGAAAAACTGTTTTTT. Protein sequence: CSALQGGEKLFF. V usage is TRBV20-1 and J usage is TRBJ1-4; D perhaps matches TRBD1 (6 bases). V lost 5 bases to trimming and J lost 8 bases, with 12 bases between them. Germline V lookup: CDR1 DFQATT, CDR2 SNEGSKA (reference sequence). CDR3 length: 12 amino acids.